The 27 T cell receptor beta chains below come from one sample, sequenced in a study of T cell responses to AZD1222 COVID-19 vaccine (dated by TCRdb to the early 2020s). Read against the paper, the sample's time point label means: about 28 days (+/-7) after the second vaccine dose. Receptors were amplified or captured by the immunoSEQ multiplex PCR assay. TCRdb carries this immuneACCESS record with in-frame sequences only. Its versions omit some clonotypes, under half of them owing to an unresolved V gene in the studies checked, with the rest unexplained. Within this sample are more than 110,000 clones, with 80% to 95% of them counted one time only. The ten largest clones add up to 3% to 4% of the sample. The specimen was peripheral blood, collected 28 days after the second AZD1222 dose. All receptors come from an adult who received the AZD1222 COVID-19 vaccine.

J is TRBJ2-7 and V is TRBV6-1; 9 nucleotides align to TRBD1. Germline lookup yields CDR1 MNHNS and CDR2 SASEGT. V trimming: 10 bases; J trimming: 6 bases; junction bases outside the gene matches: 13. The CDR3 runs to 14 residues. DNA of the CDR3: TGTGCCACCGAAGGGGGACAGGGAATTTCCGAGCAGTACTTC. Translating gives CATEGGQGISEQYF.

The V and J genes are TRBV6-6 and TRBJ2-7, with D possibly being TRBD1 or TRBD2 (5 bases each). CDR3 length: 13 residues. Germline V gene sequence: CDR1 MNHNY, CDR2 SVGAGI (reference sequence). V was pared by 6 bases and J by 7 bases, with 16 bases between. DNA of the CDR3: TGTGCCAGCAGCCCGGGACCGCTACGGGAGCAGTACTTC. This encodes CASSPGPLREQYF.

The genes are TRBV4-3 and TRBJ1-1, with 7 bases lining up with TRBD1. V dropped 0 bases and J dropped 4; count of bases not matched to a gene: 2. Germline V gene sequence: CDR1 LGHNA, CDR2 YSLEER. There are 14 residues in the CDR3. The CDR3 nucleotides read TGCGCCAGCAGCCAAGACAGGGGGTTCACTGAAGCTTTCTTT. Encoded protein: CASSQDRGFTEAFF.

V is TRBV25-1 and J is TRBJ2-1; TRBD2 is a possible D gene (5 bases). The V gene lost 7 bases and the J gene lost 8 bases, with 15 bases spanning the gap. Germline lookup yields CDR1 MGHDK and CDR2 SYGVNS. This CDR3 comprises 13 residues. As DNA, the CDR3 is TGTGCCAGCACTAGCCGCGGACCTGATGAGCAGTTCTTC. It specifies CASTSRGPDEQFF.

This chain links TRBV10-2 with TRBJ1-1; 8 bases are shared with TRBD1. CDR1 is WSHSY, CDR2 SAAADI, per germline. Trimming cost V 0 bases and J 5 bases; bases outside gene matches: 5. The CDR3 length is 15 residues. CDR3 residues: CASSESWTGRTEAFF. DNA of the CDR3: TGCGCCAGCAGTGAGTCGTGGACAGGGCGGACTGAAGCTTTCTTT.

The V and J genes are TRBV19 and TRBJ2-3, with 10 bases aligning to TRBD2. The germline CDR1 and CDR2 sequences are LNHDA and SQIVND (reference sequence). The J segment lost 1 base and the V segment lost 8 bases, leaving 9 bases of the junction unmatched. This CDR3 contains 16 residues. CDR3 sequence (DNA): TGTGCCAGTTCTCGGGGAACTAGCGGGGGCACAGATACGCAGTATTTT. Its translation: CASSRGTSGGTDTQYF.

The V and J genes are TRBV9 and TRBJ2-1; D perhaps matches TRBD1 (5 bases). V lost 4 bases and J 1 base, leaving 15 bases between the germline ends. The CDR3 consists of 16 residues. Germline CDR1 and CDR2: SGDLS and YYNGEE. Written as DNA, the CDR3 is TGTGCCAGCAGCCCGGTGCCAGGGATGTCCTACAATGAGCAGTTCTTC. Amino acids: CASSPVPGMSYNEQFF.

This chain links TRBV11-2 with TRBJ2-7; TRBD2 aligns across 12 bases. V lost 1 base and J lost 2; bases outside the gene matches: 0. Germline V CDR1 and CDR2: SGHAT, FQNNGV. The CDR3 covers 15 residues. The CDR3 region has the DNA TGTGCCAGCAGCTTAGGACTAGCGGGAGCCTACGAGCAGTACTTC. As protein: CASSLGLAGAYEQYF.

The chain is built from TRBV7-9 and TRBJ2-7; D might be TRBD1 (5 bases). CDR3 length: 16 amino acids. Germline CDR1 and CDR2: SEHNR and FQNEAQ (reference sequence). V was clipped by 2 bases and J by 1 base, with 15 bases between them. The CDR3 sequence: CASSLNVGARSYEQYF. The CDR3 bases are TGTGCCAGCAGCTTAAACGTAGGGGCTCGGTCCTACGAGCAGTACTTC.

V and J are TRBV5-4 and TRBJ2-4; 10 bases are a match to TRBD2. J gave up 1 base and V 0 bases, and 13 bases lay outside the gene matches. Germline values: CDR1 SGHNT, CDR2 YYREEE (reference sequence). This CDR3 has 20 residues. DNA for the CDR3: TGTGCCAGCAGCTTGGGGCTAGCGGGAGTAGGGGGGATTGCCAAAAACATTCAGTACTTC. Protein product: CASSLGLAGVGGIAKNIQYF.

The chain has TRBV7-2 and TRBJ1-4; no definite D call. Germline V gene lookup returns CDR1 SGHTA and CDR2 FQGNSA. V was cut by 1 base and J by 2 bases, with 8 bases left in between. The CDR3 runs 15 residues. Here the CDR3 DNA reads TGTGCCAGCAGCTTAGGTCGGGTGACTAATGAAAAACTGTTTTTT. Translated, it gives CASSLGRVTNEKLFF.

Here the CDR3 DNA reads TGTGCCAGCAGCCAAGATCCCGGGATTGGCTATGGCTACACCTTC. Its translation: CASSQDPGIGYGYTF. The rearrangement uses TRBV3-1 (or the pseudogene TRBV3-2) and TRBJ1-2; D is unresolved. Germline-derived CDR1 and CDR2 are LGHDT and YNNKEL (reference sequence). The CDR3 has 15 amino acids. Trimming took 0 bases from V and 4 from J, leaving 12 bases between them.

The V gene is TRBV27, the J gene TRBJ2-7, with 8 bases matching TRBD2. The CDR3 length is 15 residues. Germline loops: CDR1 MNHEY, CDR2 SMNVEV (reference sequence). V shed 4 bases, J shed 9 bases, and the junction held 14 bases outside the gene matches. CDR3 protein: CASSSGGATGTTQYF. The CDR3 nucleotides read TGTGCCAGCAGTTCGGGAGGGGCAACCGGGACTACGCAGTACTTC.

The CDR3 sequence is CATSDSQVYNEQFF. The CDR3 nucleotides are TGTGCCACCAGTGATTCGCAGGTTTACAATGAGCAGTTCTTC. The rearrangement uses TRBV24-1 and TRBJ2-1; the D is unclear. The V gene lost 2 bases and the J gene lost 4 bases, with 8 bases spanning the gap. CDR1 and CDR2 from the germline V gene are KGHDR and SFDVKD. This CDR3 contains 14 residues.

The V and J genes are TRBV30 and TRBJ2-2, with TRBD1 matching over 9 bases. Unmatched junction bases numbered 6, after V lost 5 bases and J lost 8 bases. This CDR3 has 13 amino acids. Germline loops: CDR1 GTSNPN, CDR2 SVGIG (reference sequence). In DNA, the CDR3 is TGTGCCTGGGGACAGGGGCCGACTGGGGAGCTGTTTTTT. It specifies CAWGQGPTGELFF.

The rearrangement uses TRBV28 and TRBJ1-2; possible D gene TRBD1, 6 bases. The CDR3 has 12 residues. Germline V lookup: CDR1 MDHEN, CDR2 SYDVKM. Trimming cost V 9 bases and J 4 bases, with 12 bases left between them. The CDR3 DNA reads TGTGCCAGTAACAGGGCCGGCTATGGCTACACCTTC. This translates into CASNRAGYGYTF.

The V gene is TRBV6-2 or TRBV6-3, the J gene TRBJ1-2; 7 bases agree with TRBD1. Losses at the gene ends were 2 bases for V and 7 bases for J; bases not matched to a gene: 7. CDR3 size: 14 residues. The germline V gene has CDR1 MNHEY and CDR2 SVGEGT. The CDR3 loop reads CASSYNVRDSGYTF. CDR3 DNA: TGTGCCAGCAGTTACAACGTACGGGACAGTGGCTACACCTTC.

The CDR3 DNA reads as TGTGCCAGCAGTTTACAGGGGTTCGAGCAGTACTTC. Amino acid sequence: CASSLQGFEQYF. The J gene is TRBJ2-7, the V gene TRBV27, with D perhaps TRBD1 (6 bases). V was cut by 2 bases and J by 6 bases, with 8 bases left in between. CDR3 length: 12 amino acids. From germline, CDR1 is MNHEY and CDR2 SMNVEV (reference sequence).

The chain links TRBV15 to TRBJ2-2, with TRBD2 identical over 8 bases. The CDR3 is 15 amino acids. CDR1 LNHNV and CDR2 YYDKDF come from the germline V gene (reference sequence). Germline trimming cut 1 base from V and 7 bases from J; bases unmatched to any gene: 5. The CDR3 nucleotides are TGTGCCACCAGCAGAGGTAGCGGGAAGGGCGGGGAGCTGTTTTTT. It is translated as CATSRGSGKGGELFF.

The chain is built from TRBV5-4 and TRBJ2-7, with D maybe TRBD2 (6 bases). With 4 bases removed from V and 3 bases from J, the gap between germline ends came to 14 bases. The length of the CDR3 is 14 residues. Germline CDR1 is SGHNT and CDR2 is YYREEE (reference sequence). The CDR3 spells CASSTGGGDYEQYF. DNA for the CDR3: TGTGCCAGCAGCACCGGGGGTGGGGACTACGAGCAGTACTTC.

This chain connects TRBV12-5 to TRBJ2-2; D possibly corresponds to TRBD1 (5 bases). The germline CDR1 and CDR2 sequences are LGHNT and FRNRAP. Trimming removed 4 bases from V and 6 bases from J, with 12 bases in between. The CDR3 consists of 14 residues. The CDR3 coding sequence is TGTGCTAGTGGTTCGGCAGGGTGGGCCGGGGAGCTGTTTTTT. Its protein product is CASGSAGWAGELFF.

This chain joins TRBV5-1 and TRBJ2-5; no clear D. CDR1 and CDR2 (germline): SGHRS, YFSETQ. The CDR3 is 13 amino acids. Trimming stripped 1 base from V and 4 bases from J, with 8 bases between. The CDR3 bases are TGCGCCAGCAGCTTGAAGCCCGGAGAGACCCAGTACTTC. Translating gives CASSLKPGETQYF.

V usage is TRBV30 and J usage is TRBJ1-3, with TRBD1 matching 7 bases. The CDR3 loop spans 15 amino acids. CDR1 and CDR2 from the germline V gene are GTSNPN and SVGIG (reference sequence). Unmatched junction bases numbered 9, after V lost 5 bases and J lost 2 bases. The CDR3 reads CAWGKQGIAGNTIYF. Here the CDR3 DNA reads TGTGCCTGGGGGAAACAGGGGATCGCTGGAAACACCATATATTTT.

The rearrangement uses TRBV7-9 and TRBJ2-5; 7 nucleotides align to TRBD1. Germline CDR1 SEHNR, CDR2 FQNEAQ (reference sequence). Trimming cost V 6 bases and J 3 bases; bases outside gene matches: 7. The CDR3 is made up of 14 amino acids. CDR3 region: CASRTGTAEETQYF. In DNA, the CDR3 is TGTGCCAGCAGAACCGGGACAGCAGAAGAGACCCAGTACTTC.

This rearrangement joins TRBV7-9 to TRBJ1-1, with TRBD1 as a possible D gene (6 bases). From germline, CDR1 is SEHNR and CDR2 FQNEAQ (reference sequence). The CDR3 loop spans 13 amino acids. V was trimmed by 5 bases and J by 1 base, leaving 8 bases between them. CDR3 DNA sequence: TGTGCCAGCAGCGGACAGACGAACACTGAAGCTTTCTTT. This codes for CASSGQTNTEAFF. Full variable domain (missing parts from reference TRBV7-9 and TRBJ1-1): DTGVSQNPRHKITKRGQNVTFRCDPISEHNRLYWYRQTLGQGPEFLTYFQNEAQLEKSRLLSDRFSAERPKGSFSTLEIQRTEQGDSAMYLCASSGQTNTEAFFGQGTRLTVV.

V gene TRBV18 combines with J gene TRBJ1-1; 9 bases are a match to TRBD1. This CDR3 spans 13 amino acids. The J segment lost 4 bases and the V segment lost 6 bases, leaving 3 bases of the junction unmatched. Germline CDR1 reads KGHSH; CDR2 reads LQKENI. The CDR3 region is CASSSTGGTEAFF. In DNA form, the CDR3 reads TGTGCCAGCTCTTCGACAGGGGGCACTGAAGCTTTCTTT.

This chain links TRBV5-4 with TRBJ2-7; D not certain. The CDR3 spans 15 residues. Between the trimmed V and J ends, which lost 1 base and 6 bases, there was a span of 17 bases. Germline CDR1 is SGHNT and CDR2 is YYREEE (reference sequence). CDR3 nucleotides: TGTGCCAGCAGCTTGCCCCCCGGTACCCACTTCGAGCAGTACTTC. It translates to CASSLPPGTHFEQYF.